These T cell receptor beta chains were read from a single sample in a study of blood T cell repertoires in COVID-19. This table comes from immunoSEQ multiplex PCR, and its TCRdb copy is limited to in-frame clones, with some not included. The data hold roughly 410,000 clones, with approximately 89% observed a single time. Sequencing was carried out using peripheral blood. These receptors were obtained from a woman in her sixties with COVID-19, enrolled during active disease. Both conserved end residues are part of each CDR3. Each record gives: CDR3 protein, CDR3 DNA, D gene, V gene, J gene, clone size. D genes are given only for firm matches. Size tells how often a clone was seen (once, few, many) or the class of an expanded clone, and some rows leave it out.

CDR3aa: CASIEGATNYGYTF
CDR3nt: TGTGCCAGCATAGAGGGGGCAACGAACTATGGCTACACCTTC
d_gene: TRBD1
v_gene: TRBV28
j_gene: TRBJ1-2
abundance: .

CDR3aa: CASSLEDRGNYGYTF
CDR3nt: TGCGCCAGCAGCTTGGAAGACAGGGGCAACTATGGCTACACCTTC
d_gene: TRBD1
v_gene: TRBV5-1
j_gene: TRBJ1-2
abundance: .

CDR3aa: CASSLDRGQIPNEQFF
CDR3nt: TGTGCCAGCAGCTTGGACAGGGGCCAAATACCCAATGAGCAGTTCTTC
d_gene: TRBD1
v_gene: TRBV5-4
j_gene: TRBJ2-1
abundance: .

CDR3aa: CASSPRVDRTEAFF
CDR3nt: TGTGCCAGCAGCCCCCGAGTCGACAGGACCGAAGCTTTCTTT
d_gene: .
v_gene: TRBV11-2
j_gene: TRBJ1-1
abundance: .

CDR3aa: CASSLGWQGAYEQYF
CDR3nt: TGTGCCAGCAGCTTGGGCTGGCAGGGGGCTTACGAGCAGTACTTC
d_gene: TRBD1
v_gene: TRBV5-5
j_gene: TRBJ2-7
abundance: .

CDR3aa: CASSTSTGSKYGYTF
CDR3nt: TGTGCCAGTAGTACCTCGACAGGGTCTAAGTATGGCTACACCTTC
d_gene: TRBD1
v_gene: TRBV19
j_gene: TRBJ1-2
abundance: .

CDR3aa: CAWSLGPTDTQYF
CDR3nt: TGTGCCTGGAGTCTGGGGCCCACAGATACGCAGTATTTT
d_gene: .
v_gene: TRBV30
j_gene: TRBJ2-3
abundance: .

CDR3aa: CAWSVRGLNTEAFF
CDR3nt: TGTGCCTGGAGTGTGCGGGGGCTAAACACTGAAGCTTTCTTT
d_gene: .
v_gene: TRBV30
j_gene: TRBJ1-1
abundance: .

CDR3aa: CASSQVIGTGVRGYTF
CDR3nt: TGTGCCAGCAGCCAAGTTATCGGGACAGGGGTTCGTGGCTACACCTTC
d_gene: TRBD1
v_gene: TRBV3-1/TRBV3-2
j_gene: TRBJ1-2
abundance: .

CDR3aa: CASSLHPFGTGDQPQHF
CDR3nt: TGTGCCAGCAGCCTGCATCCCTTTGGGACAGGGGATCAGCCCCAGCATTTT
d_gene: TRBD1
v_gene: TRBV7-2
j_gene: TRBJ1-5
abundance: .

CDR3aa: CASSQGRDEGNQPQHF
CDR3nt: TGCGCCAGCAGCCAAGGGAGGGATGAGGGCAATCAGCCCCAGCATTTT
d_gene: .
v_gene: TRBV4-1
j_gene: TRBJ1-5
abundance: .

CDR3aa: CASSQDGPGGNQETQYF
CDR3nt: TGCGCCAGCAGCCAAGATGGTCCGGGGGGGAACCAAGAGACCCAGTACTTC
d_gene: TRBD2
v_gene: TRBV4-1
j_gene: TRBJ2-5
abundance: .

CDR3aa: CASSLAGGDPGELFF
CDR3nt: TGTGCCAGCAGCTTAGCAGGGGGTGACCCCGGGGAGCTGTTTTTT
d_gene: .
v_gene: TRBV7-6
j_gene: TRBJ2-2
abundance: .

CDR3aa: CASSGTGSYEQYF
CDR3nt: TGTGCCAGCAGCGGGACAGGGTCCTACGAGCAGTACTTC
d_gene: TRBD1
v_gene: TRBV5-6
j_gene: TRBJ2-7
abundance: .

CDR3aa: CASSPHKRGGRETQYF
CDR3nt: TGTGCCAGCAGCCCCCACAAGCGGGGGGGCCGCGAGACCCAGTACTTC
d_gene: TRBD2
v_gene: TRBV7-9
j_gene: TRBJ2-5
abundance: few

CDR3aa: CASSSPPVPQHF
CDR3nt: TGTGCCAGCAGTTCCCCCCCGGTGCCCCAGCATTTT
d_gene: .
v_gene: TRBV12-3/TRBV12-4
j_gene: TRBJ1-5
abundance: .

CDR3aa: CATSDYRLSPLHF
CDR3nt: TGTGCCACCAGTGATTACAGGTTGTCACCCCTCCACTTT
d_gene: .
v_gene: TRBV24-1
j_gene: TRBJ1-6
abundance: .

CDR3aa: CASSVPGQGAASYGYTF
CDR3nt: TGTGCCAGCAGTGTTCCAGGACAGGGAGCTGCGTCCTATGGCTACACCTTC
d_gene: TRBD1
v_gene: TRBV2
j_gene: TRBJ1-2
abundance: .

CDR3aa: CASSLTGYGYTF
CDR3nt: TGTGCCAGCAGCCTGACGGGGTATGGCTACACCTTC
d_gene: .
v_gene: TRBV7-2
j_gene: TRBJ1-2
abundance: .

CDR3aa: CASSSHGGASPDTQYF
CDR3nt: TGTGCCAGCAGCTCTCACGGGGGGGCATCCCCAGATACGCAGTATTTT
d_gene: TRBD2
v_gene: TRBV7-6
j_gene: TRBJ2-3
abundance: .